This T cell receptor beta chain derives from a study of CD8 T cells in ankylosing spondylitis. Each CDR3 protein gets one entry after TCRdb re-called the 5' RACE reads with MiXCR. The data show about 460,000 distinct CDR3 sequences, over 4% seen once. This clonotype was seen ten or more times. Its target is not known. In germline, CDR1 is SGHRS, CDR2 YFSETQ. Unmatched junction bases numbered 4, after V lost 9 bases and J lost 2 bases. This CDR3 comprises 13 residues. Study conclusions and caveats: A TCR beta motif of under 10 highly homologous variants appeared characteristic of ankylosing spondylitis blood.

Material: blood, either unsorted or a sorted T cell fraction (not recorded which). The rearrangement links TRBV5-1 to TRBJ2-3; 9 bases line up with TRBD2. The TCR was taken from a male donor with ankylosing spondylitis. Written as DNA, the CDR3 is TGCGCCACAAGACTAGCGGACACAGATACGCAGTATTTT. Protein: CATRLADTDTQYF.